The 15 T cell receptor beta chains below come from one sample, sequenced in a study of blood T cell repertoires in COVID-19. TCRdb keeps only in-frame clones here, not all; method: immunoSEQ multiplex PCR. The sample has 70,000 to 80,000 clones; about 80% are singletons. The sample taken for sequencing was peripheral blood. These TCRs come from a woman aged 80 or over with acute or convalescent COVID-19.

The CDR3 region is CASSRPRIDEQYF. DNA of the CDR3: TGTGCCAGCAGTCGCCCGAGGATCGACGAGCAGTACTTC. The chain is built from TRBV6-5 and TRBJ2-7, with unresolved D. The CDR3 consists of 13 residues. Germline lookup yields CDR1 MNHEY and CDR2 SVGAGI. V was clipped by 5 bases and J by 5 bases, with 13 bases between them.

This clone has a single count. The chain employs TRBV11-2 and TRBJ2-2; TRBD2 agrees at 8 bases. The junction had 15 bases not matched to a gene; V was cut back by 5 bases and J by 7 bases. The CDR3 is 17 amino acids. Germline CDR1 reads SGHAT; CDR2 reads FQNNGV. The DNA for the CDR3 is TGTGCCAGCAGCCCGGGGACTAGGGTTAGTCAAGGCGGGGAGCTGTTTTTT. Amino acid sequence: CASSPGTRVSQGGELFF.

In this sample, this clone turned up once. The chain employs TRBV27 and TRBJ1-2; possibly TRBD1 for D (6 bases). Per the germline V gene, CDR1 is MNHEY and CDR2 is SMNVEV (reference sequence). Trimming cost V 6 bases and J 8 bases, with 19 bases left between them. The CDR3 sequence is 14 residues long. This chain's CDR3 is CASSLTGIGKGYTF. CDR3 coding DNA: TGTGCCAGCAGCCTTACAGGGATAGGAAAGGGCTACACCTTC.

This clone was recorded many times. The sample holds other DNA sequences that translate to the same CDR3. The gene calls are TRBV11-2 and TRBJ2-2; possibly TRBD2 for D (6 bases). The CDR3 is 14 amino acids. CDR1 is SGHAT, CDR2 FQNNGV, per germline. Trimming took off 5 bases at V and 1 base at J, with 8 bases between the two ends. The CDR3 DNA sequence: TGTGCCAGCAGCCAGGGACTGAACACCGGGGAGCTGTTTTTT. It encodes CASSQGLNTGELFF.

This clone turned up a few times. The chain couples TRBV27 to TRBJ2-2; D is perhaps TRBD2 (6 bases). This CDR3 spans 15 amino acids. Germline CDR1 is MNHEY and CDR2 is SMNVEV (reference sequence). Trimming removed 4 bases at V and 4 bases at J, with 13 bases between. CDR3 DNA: TGTGCCAGCAGTTCCGGGGCCGGGGGCACCGGGGAGCTGTTTTTT. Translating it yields CASSSGAGGTGELFF.

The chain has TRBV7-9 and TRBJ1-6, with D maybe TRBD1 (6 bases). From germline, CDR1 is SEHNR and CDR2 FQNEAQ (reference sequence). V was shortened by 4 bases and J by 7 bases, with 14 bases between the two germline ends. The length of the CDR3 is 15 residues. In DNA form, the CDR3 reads TGTGCCAGCAGCTCCCGGGGGGGGCTCAATTCACCCCTCCACTTT. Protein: CASSSRGGLNSPLHF.

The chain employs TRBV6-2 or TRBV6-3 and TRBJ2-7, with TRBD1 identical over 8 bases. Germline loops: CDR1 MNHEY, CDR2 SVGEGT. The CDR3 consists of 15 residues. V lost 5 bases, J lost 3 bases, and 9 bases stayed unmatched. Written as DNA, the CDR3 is TGTGCCAGCAGTGTACCCCGGACAGGGCGCTACGAGCAGTACTTC. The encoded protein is CASSVPRTGRYEQYF.

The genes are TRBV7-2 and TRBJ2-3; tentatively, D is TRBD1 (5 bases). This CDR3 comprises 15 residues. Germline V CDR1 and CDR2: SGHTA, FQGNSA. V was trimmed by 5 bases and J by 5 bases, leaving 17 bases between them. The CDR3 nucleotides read TGTGCCAGCAGCCCAGGTCGGGCCCAGGGAGATACGCAGTATTTT. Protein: CASSPGRAQGDTQYF.

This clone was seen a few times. CDR3 DNA sequence: TGTGCCAGCAGCCGTATCTGGCAGCCAAGGGGAGAGACCCAGTACTTC. It codes for CASSRIWQPRGETQYF. V is TRBV11-2 and J is TRBJ2-5, with a weak D call TRBD1 (5 bases). The V end lost 5 bases, the J end lost 4 bases, and 20 bases lay between the germline ends. The CDR3 runs to 16 residues. Per the germline V gene, CDR1 is SGHAT and CDR2 is FQNNGV.

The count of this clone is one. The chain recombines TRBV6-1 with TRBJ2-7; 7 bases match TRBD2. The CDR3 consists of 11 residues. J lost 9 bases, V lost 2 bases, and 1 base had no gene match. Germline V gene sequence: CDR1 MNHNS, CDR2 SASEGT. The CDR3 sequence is CASSESGGQYF. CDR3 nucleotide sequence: TGTGCCAGCAGTGAATCGGGGGGGCAGTACTTC.

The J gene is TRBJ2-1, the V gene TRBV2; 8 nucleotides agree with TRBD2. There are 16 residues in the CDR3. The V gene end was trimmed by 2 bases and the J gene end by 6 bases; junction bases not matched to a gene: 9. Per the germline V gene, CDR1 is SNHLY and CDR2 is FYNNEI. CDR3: CASSEPGLVIFNEQFF. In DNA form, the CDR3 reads TGTGCCAGCAGTGAACCGGGACTAGTAATTTTCAATGAGCAGTTCTTC.

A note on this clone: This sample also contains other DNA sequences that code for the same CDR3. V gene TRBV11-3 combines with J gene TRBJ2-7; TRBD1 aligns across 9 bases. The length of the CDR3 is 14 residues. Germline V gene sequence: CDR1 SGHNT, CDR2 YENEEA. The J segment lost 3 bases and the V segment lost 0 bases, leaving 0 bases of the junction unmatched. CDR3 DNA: TGTGCCAGCAGCTTAGAGGGACAGGGCTACGAGCAGTACTTC. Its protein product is CASSLEGQGYEQYF.

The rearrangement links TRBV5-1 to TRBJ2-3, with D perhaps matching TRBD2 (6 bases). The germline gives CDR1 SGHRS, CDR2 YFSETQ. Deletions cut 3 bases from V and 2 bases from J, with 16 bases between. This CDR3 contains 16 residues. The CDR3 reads CASSSGLELYTDTQYF. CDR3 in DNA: TGCGCCAGCAGCTCGGGACTGGAATTATACACAGATACGCAGTATTTT.

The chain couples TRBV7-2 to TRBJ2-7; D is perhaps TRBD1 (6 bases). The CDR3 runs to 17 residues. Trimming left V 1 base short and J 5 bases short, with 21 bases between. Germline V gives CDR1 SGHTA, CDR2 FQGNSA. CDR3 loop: CASSLVVLRGRGDEQYF. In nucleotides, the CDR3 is TGTGCCAGCAGCTTAGTAGTCCTAAGGGGGAGAGGTGACGAGCAGTACTTC.

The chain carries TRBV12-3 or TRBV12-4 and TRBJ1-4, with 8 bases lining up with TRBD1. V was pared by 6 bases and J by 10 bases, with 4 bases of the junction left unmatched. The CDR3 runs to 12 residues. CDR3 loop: CASRGTGGKLFF. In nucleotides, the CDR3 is TGTGCCAGCAGGGGAACAGGGGGAAAACTGTTTTTT.